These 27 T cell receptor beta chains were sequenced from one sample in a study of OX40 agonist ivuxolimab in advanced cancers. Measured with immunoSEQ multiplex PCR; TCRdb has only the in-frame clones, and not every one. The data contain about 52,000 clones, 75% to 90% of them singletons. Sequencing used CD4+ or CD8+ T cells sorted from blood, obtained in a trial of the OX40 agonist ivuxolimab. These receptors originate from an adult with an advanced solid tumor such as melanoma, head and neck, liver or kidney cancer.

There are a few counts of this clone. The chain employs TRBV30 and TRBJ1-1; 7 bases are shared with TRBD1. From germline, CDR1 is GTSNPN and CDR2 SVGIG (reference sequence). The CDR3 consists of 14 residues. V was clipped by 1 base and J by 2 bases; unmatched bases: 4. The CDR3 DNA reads TGTGCCTGGAGTGCAGGGGGGGGTAACACTGAAGCTTTCTTT. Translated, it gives CAWSAGGGNTEAFF.

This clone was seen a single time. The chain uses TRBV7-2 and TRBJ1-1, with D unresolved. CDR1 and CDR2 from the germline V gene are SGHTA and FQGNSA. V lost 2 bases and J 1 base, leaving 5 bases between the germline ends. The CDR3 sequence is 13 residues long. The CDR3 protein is CASSLSKNTEAFF. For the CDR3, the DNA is TGTGCCAGCAGCTTATCGAAGAACACTGAAGCTTTCTTT.

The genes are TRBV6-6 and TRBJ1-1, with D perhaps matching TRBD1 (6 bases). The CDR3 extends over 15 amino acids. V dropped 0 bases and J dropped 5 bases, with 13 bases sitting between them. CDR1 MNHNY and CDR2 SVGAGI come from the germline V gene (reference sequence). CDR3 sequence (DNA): TGTGCCAGCAGTTACTCTGGGGGGGCGCGGACTGAAGCTTTCTTT. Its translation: CASSYSGGARTEAFF.

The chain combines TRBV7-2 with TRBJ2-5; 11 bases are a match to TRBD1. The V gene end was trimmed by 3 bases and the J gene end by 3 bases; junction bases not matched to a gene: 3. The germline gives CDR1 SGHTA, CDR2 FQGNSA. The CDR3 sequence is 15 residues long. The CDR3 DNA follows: TGTGCCAGCAGCTTGGGACAGGGGGTAGAAGAGACCCAGTACTTC. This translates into CASSLGQGVEETQYF.

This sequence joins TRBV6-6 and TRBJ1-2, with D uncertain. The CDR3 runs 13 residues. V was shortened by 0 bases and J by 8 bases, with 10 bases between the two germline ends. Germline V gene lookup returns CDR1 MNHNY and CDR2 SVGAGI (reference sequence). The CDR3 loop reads CASSYSIGGGYTF. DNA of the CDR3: TGTGCCAGCAGTTACTCGATTGGCGGCGGCTACACCTTC.

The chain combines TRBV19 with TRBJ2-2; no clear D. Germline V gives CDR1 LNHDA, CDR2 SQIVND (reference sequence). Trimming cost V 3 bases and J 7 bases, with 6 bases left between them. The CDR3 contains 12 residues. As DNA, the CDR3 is TGTGCCAGTAGTATGAGGTACGGGGAGCTGTTTTTT. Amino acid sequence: CASSMRYGELFF.

The CDR3 loop is CASNSGTGELFF. Written as DNA, the CDR3 is TGCGCCAGCAACAGCGGCACCGGGGAGCTGTTTTTT. This chain joins TRBV5-1 and TRBJ2-2, with a tentative D call TRBD2 (5 bases). Germline CDR1 reads SGHRS; CDR2 reads YFSETQ. The V and J ends lost 6 bases and 4 bases respectively, with 7 bases between them. CDR3 length: 12 residues.

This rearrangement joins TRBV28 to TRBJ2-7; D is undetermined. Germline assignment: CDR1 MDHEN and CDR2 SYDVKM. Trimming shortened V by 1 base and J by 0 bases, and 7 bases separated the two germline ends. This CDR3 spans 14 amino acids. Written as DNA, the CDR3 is TGTGCCAGCAGTTTATTATCCTACTCCTACGAGCAGTACTTC. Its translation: CASSLLSYSYEQYF.

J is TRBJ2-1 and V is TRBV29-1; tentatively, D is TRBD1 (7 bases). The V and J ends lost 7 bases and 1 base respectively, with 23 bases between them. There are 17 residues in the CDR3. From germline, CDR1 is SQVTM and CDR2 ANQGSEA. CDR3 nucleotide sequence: TGCAGCGCCGGAGGAGGGGGCGGGACGGATTCCTACAATGAGCAGTTCTTC. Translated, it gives CSAGGGGGTDSYNEQFF.

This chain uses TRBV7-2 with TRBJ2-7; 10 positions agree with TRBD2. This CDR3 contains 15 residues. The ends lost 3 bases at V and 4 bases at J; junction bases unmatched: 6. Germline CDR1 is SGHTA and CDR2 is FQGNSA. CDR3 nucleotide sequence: TGTGCCAGCAGCTTTGTCACTAGCGGGATGTACGAGCAGTACTTC. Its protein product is CASSFVTSGMYEQYF.

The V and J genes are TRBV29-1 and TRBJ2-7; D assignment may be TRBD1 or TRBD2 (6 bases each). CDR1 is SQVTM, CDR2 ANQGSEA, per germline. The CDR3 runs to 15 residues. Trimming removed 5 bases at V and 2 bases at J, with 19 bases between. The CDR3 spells CSVQILGGLTYEQYF. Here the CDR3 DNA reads TGCAGCGTTCAAATATTGGGGGGCTTAACCTACGAGCAGTACTTC.

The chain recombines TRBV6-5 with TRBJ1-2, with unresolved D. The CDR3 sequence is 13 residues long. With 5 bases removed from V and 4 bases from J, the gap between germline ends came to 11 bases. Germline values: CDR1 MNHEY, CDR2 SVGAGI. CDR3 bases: TGTGCCAGCAGTCAGGACGGCTTCTATGGCTACACCTTC. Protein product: CASSQDGFYGYTF.

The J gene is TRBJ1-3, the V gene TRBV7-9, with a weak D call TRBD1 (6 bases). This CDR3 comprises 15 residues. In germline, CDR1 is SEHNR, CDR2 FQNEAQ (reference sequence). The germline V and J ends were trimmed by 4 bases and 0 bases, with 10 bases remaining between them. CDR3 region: CASSSDRNSGNTIYF. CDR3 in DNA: TGTGCCAGCAGCTCAGACAGGAACTCTGGAAACACCATATATTTT. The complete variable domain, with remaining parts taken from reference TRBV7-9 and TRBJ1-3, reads DTGVSQNPRHKITKRGQNVTFRCDPISEHNRLYWYRQTLGQGPEFLTYFQNEAQLEKSRLLSDRFSAERPKGSFSTLEIQRTEQGDSAMYLCASSSDRNSGNTIYFGEGSWLTVV.

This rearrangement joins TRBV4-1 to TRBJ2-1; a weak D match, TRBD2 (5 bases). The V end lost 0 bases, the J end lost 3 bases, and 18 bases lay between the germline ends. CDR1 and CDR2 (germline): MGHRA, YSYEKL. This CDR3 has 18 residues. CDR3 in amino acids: CASSQDWTGWDRYNEQFF. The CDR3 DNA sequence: TGCGCCAGCAGCCAAGATTGGACTGGTTGGGATCGCTACAATGAGCAGTTCTTC.

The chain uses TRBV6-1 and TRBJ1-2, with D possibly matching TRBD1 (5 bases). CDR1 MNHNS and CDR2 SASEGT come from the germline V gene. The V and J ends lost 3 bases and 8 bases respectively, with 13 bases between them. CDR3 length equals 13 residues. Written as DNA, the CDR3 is TGTGCCAGCAGTGACGGGACGTTCGAGGGCTACACCTTC. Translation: CASSDGTFEGYTF.

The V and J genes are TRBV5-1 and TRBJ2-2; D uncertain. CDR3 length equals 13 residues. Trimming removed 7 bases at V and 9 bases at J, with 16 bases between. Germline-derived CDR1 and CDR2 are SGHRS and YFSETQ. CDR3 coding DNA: TGCGCCAGCTCAGACACTGGGCGGAGGGAGCTGTTTTTT. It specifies CASSDTGRRELFF.

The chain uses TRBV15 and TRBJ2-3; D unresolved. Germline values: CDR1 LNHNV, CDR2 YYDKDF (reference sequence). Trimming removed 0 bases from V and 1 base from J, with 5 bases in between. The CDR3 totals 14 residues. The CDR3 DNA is TGTGCCACCAGCAGAGATAGGGGCACAGATACGCAGTATTTT. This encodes CATSRDRGTDTQYF.

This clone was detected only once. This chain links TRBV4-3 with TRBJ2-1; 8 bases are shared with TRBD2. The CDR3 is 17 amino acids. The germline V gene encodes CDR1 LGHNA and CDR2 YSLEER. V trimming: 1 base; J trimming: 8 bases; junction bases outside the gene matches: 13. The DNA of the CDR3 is TGCGCCAGCAGCCAAGCGACTATGAGCGGGAGTACGCATGAGCAGTTCTTC. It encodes CASSQATMSGSTHEQFF.

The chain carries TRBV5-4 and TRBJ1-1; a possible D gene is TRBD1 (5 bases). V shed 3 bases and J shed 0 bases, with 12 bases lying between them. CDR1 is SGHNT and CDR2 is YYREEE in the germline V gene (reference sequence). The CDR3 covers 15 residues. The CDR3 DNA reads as TGTGCCAGCAGCTCGGGGGGACCGATGAACACTGAAGCTTTCTTT. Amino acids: CASSSGGPMNTEAFF.

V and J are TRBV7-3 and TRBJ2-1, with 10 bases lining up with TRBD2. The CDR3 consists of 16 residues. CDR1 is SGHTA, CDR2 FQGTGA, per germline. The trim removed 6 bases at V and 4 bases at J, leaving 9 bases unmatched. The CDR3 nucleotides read TGTGCCAGCAGTCGCTTAGGACTAGCGGAGTACAATGAGCAGTTCTTC. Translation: CASSRLGLAEYNEQFF.

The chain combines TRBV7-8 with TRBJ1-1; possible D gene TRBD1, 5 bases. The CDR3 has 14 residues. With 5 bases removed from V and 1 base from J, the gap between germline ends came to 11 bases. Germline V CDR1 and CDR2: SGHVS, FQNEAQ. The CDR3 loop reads CASSVGPGNTEAFF. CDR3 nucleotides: TGTGCCAGCAGCGTGGGACCGGGGAACACTGAAGCTTTCTTT.

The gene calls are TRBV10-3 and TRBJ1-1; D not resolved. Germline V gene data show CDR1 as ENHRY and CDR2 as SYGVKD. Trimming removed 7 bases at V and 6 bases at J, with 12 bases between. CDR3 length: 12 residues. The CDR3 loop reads CAIKAPYSEAFF. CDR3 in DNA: TGTGCCATCAAGGCCCCCTACTCTGAAGCTTTCTTT.

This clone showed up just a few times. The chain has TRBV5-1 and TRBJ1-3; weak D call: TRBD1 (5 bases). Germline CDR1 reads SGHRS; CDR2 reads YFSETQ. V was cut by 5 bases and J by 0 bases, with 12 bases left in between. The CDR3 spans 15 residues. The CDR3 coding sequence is TGCGCCAGCAGTCTGGGGGATTACTCTGGAAACACCATATATTTT. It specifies CASSLGDYSGNTIYF.

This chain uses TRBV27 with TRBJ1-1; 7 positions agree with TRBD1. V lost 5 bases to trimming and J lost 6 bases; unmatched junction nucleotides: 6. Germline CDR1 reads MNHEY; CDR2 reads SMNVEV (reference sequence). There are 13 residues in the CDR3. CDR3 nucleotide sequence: TGTGCCAGCAGTGCGACAGGGAGATCTGAAGCTTTCTTT. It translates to CASSATGRSEAFF.

CDR3: CASSHSPGGNTGELFF. The CDR3 region has the DNA TGTGCCAGCAGCCACTCGCCGGGGGGCAACACCGGGGAGCTGTTTTTT. The gene calls are TRBV7-3 and TRBJ2-2, with D perhaps TRBD2 (7 bases). Per germline, CDR1 SGHTA and CDR2 FQGTGA. The CDR3 spans 16 residues. V was clipped by 5 bases and J by 2 bases, with 15 bases between them.

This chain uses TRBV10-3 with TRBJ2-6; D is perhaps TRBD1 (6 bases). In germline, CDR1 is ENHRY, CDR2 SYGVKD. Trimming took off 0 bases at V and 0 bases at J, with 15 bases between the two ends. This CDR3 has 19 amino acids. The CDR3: CAISESTGKSSSGANVLTF. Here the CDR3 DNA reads TGTGCCATCAGTGAGTCTACAGGGAAATCGTCCTCTGGGGCCAACGTCCTGACTTTC.

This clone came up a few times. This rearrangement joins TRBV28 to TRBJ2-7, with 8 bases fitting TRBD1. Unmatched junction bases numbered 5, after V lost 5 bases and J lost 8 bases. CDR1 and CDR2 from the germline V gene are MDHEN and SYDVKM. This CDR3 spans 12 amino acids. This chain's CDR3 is CASSPPRGQQYF. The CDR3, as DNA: TGTGCCAGCAGTCCACCCAGGGGGCAGCAGTACTTC.